The T cell receptor beta chain described here comes from a study of beta chain features in type 1 diabetes. Across the whole study: The patients were much like the healthy donors in age, gender and cell yields. Regarding the study as a whole: Insertions were fewer and deletions more numerous at VDJ junctions in type 1 diabetes patients. Cells carrying high TCR expression could end up over-represented when cDNA is sequenced. A moderate, significant TCRB CDR3 shortening appeared in type 1 diabetes across four CD4+ subsets.

This clone was seen only a few times. The antigen is undetermined. The germline CDR1 and CDR2 sequences are MNHNY and SVGAGI (reference sequence). The CDR3 contains 15 residues. Unmatched junction bases numbered 7, after V lost 7 bases and J lost 7 bases. Each of the sorted populations had a purity greater than 95%. Expressed TCRB transcripts got sequenced, as all isolated RNA was reverse transcribed. TCRdb's table, derived via immunoSEQ multiplex PCR, lists solely in-frame clones and lacks some. This sample has more than 250,000 clones, with roughly 24% found just once. The V and J genes are TRBV6-6 and TRBJ2-1; 13 nucleotides line up with TRBD2. Sequencing used naive CD4+ T cells from blood. The sequence was collected from a woman aged 25-40 years with type 1 diabetes. The CDR3 loop reads CASIEGLAGVNEQFF. The DNA for the CDR3 is TGTGCCAGCATAGAAGGACTAGCGGGAGTTAATGAGCAGTTCTTC.